The entry that follows covers one T cell receptor beta chain sequence. Which antigen it targets is not known. Base qualities were left out, and no much larger clone turns up one base away. What the time point label conveys for this sample: newly diagnosed GD, antithyroid drugs for less than 3 months. RNA was extracted from PBMCs in TRIzol for both TCR sequencing and RNA sequencing. The diagnosis of Graves' disease followed American Thyroid Association guidelines. Patients for the study were recruited at an endocrinology department in Xi'an, China. Each patient gave approximately 9.7 milliliters of peripheral blood, collected in an EDTA anticoagulant tube. Ficoll Paque Plus density gradient separation was used to isolate PBMCs, and no further T cell sorting was done. An Agilent 2100 Bioanalyzer and agarose gel were used to assess RNA quality, and a NanoDrop 2000 was used to measure RNA concentration.

Trimming at the junction amounts to 8 bases on V and 11 bases on J, and the germline ends lie 24 bases apart. The CDR3, cysteine through phenylalanine, is 14 amino acids long. Kept here is only the CDR3 DNA, which spans 42 bases and is read in frame from base 1. CDR1 and CDR2 are read off the germline V gene (reference sequence) as MNHEY and SMNVEV. The data derive from a study of regulatory T cells in long-lasting Graves disease (dated by TCRdb to about 2021). For context, the study as a whole: Antithyroid drugs had been taken for less than 3 months by newly diagnosed Graves' disease patients. Persistent Graves' disease patients were compared with newly diagnosed Graves' disease patients by peripheral blood TCR sequencing and RNA sequencing. TCR sequencing covered some 13 persistent and 20 or so newly diagnosed Graves' disease patients, 33 samples in total. The study was registered as a clinical trial and conducted in China.

What the authors observed across the whole study: TRBV28, TRBJ1-2 and TRBJ2-5 were preferentially used in persistent disease, while TRBV20-1 and TRBJ2-1 were favored in newly diagnosed disease. Sequencing and analysis were limited to the TCR beta chain. Compared with newly diagnosed patients, persistent Graves' disease patients had lower TCR Shannon entropy and fewer highly expanded clones, which suggests clonal expansion. A larger number of public clonotypes was shared among persistent patients (about 2,700) than among newly diagnosed patients (around 890). The authors acknowledged the small sample size as a limitation that may reduce accuracy. The study examined only peripheral blood because the primary lesion, thyroid tissue, could not be accessed.

The method was multiplex PCR. The instrument given in TCRdb is Illumina HiSeq 4000. CDR3 regions were amplified by Arm-PCR with iRepertoire HTBI primers to construct TCR beta libraries. PCR products were gel purified before sequencing. In the source study's methods: A total of around 66 TRBV and 14 TRBJ segments were identified across samples and were used for gene usage analysis of CDR3 amino acid clonotypes. COPE and FqMerger were used to merge filtered high-quality paired reads into contigs. Contigs were aligned with BLAST to IMGT TRBV, TRBD and TRBJ reference genes, and CDR3 was defined per IMGT. Highly expanded clones were defined as clonotypes with a frequency above 0.1%. Shannon entropy was used to measure repertoire diversity, and the Gini coefficient was used to measure V-J evenness. Public clonotypes were defined as clonotypes shared by more than one individual. TCRdb applied fastp at Q25 and MiXCR to the public reads, then kept only in-frame beta chains. Each CDR3 protein gets just one entry, which takes the most common genes and DNA from the rows behind it. It is TCRdb's table, rather than the study itself, that gives the V and J calls and clone size. This sample has around 330,000 distinct CDR3 sequences in its table, and about a sixth of those were observed once. The ten largest clones represent about 36% of the sample.

This receptor was obtained from a female donor with Graves disease. This receptor chain uses TRBV27 and TRBJ1-1; a tentative D match to TRBD1 spans 6 bases. This specimen consisted of peripheral blood mononuclear cells (PBMCs), obtained at new diagnosis, from a patient treated with antithyroid drugs. The bases read TGTGCCAGCGGAACCAAGGGGGTGGTATTGGGTGCTTTCTTT. This gives the protein CASGTKGVVLGAFF.